The 14 T cell receptor beta chains in this list originate from one sample, sequenced in a study of blood T cell repertoires in COVID-19. TCRdb's table, derived via immunoSEQ multiplex PCR, lists solely in-frame clones and lacks some. The data show 110,000 to 150,000 clones, around 81% seen once. Sequenced input: peripheral blood. All receptors derive from a woman aged 50 to 60 with acute or convalescent COVID-19.

The table lists this clone with a count of one. The rearrangement joins TRBV4-1 to TRBJ2-6; D is ambiguous. V was shortened by 0 bases and J by 0 bases, with 12 bases between the two germline ends. Looked up from germline, CDR1 is MGHRA and CDR2 is YSYEKL. The CDR3 length is 18 residues. Written as DNA, the CDR3 is TGCGCCAGCAGCCAAGAGTACAGTTTTTCCTCTGGGGCCAACGTCCTGACTTTC. Its translation: CASSQEYSFSSGANVLTF.

V usage is TRBV11-3 and J usage is TRBJ2-1, with D perhaps TRBD2 (7 bases). V lost 1 base and J 8 bases, leaving 15 bases between the germline ends. This CDR3 is built from 15 residues. Per the germline V gene, CDR1 is SGHNT and CDR2 is YENEEA. CDR3 sequence reads: CASSLGRGGTDEQFF. CDR3 in DNA: TGTGCCAGCAGCTTAGGGAGGGGGGGGACCGATGAGCAGTTCTTC.

CDR3 DNA sequence: TGTGCCAGCAGTTCACGGGTTGGCAATCAGCCCCAGCATTTT. As protein: CASSSRVGNQPQHF. The V call is TRBV6-6, the J call TRBJ1-5, with D uncertain. V was cut by 4 bases and J by 2 bases, with 9 bases left in between. This CDR3 comprises 14 residues. Germline CDR1 and CDR2: MNHNY and SVGAGI (reference sequence).

The V gene is TRBV29-1, the J gene TRBJ2-2; the match to TRBD2 covers 7 bases. The ends lost 1 base at V and 6 bases at J; junction bases unmatched: 5. The CDR3 sequence is 14 residues long. Germline V gives CDR1 SQVTM, CDR2 ANQGSEA. Written as DNA, the CDR3 is TGCAGCGTTGAAGGTCGTGCGGGGGCCGGGGAGCTGTTTTTT. This sequence encodes CSVEGRAGAGELFF.

The genes are TRBV10-2 and TRBJ1-1; D might be TRBD1 (6 bases). The ends were cut back, 1 base at V and 3 bases at J, with 9 bases in the middle. The length of the CDR3 is 14 residues. The germline V gene encodes CDR1 WSHSY and CDR2 SAAADI. CDR3: CASSEWHRDTEAFF. The CDR3, as DNA: TGCGCCAGCAGTGAGTGGCACAGGGACACTGAAGCTTTCTTT.

In nucleotides, the CDR3 is TGTGCCAGCTGGGACAGAACTAATGAAAAACTGTTTTTT. This translates into CASWDRTNEKLFF. The chain couples TRBV18 to TRBJ1-4, with TRBD1 identical over 7 bases. Germline-derived CDR1 and CDR2 are KGHSH and LQKENI. V dropped 7 bases and J dropped 1; count of bases not matched to a gene: 0. The CDR3 runs to 13 residues. Using reference TRBV18 and TRBJ1-4 for the parts outside the CDR3, the full variable domain is NAGVMQNPRHLVRRRGQEARLRCSPMKGHSHVYWYRQLPEEGLKFMVYLQKENIIDESGMPKERFSAEFPKEGPSILRIQQVVRGDSAAYFCASWDRTNEKLFFGSGTQLSVL.

This clone was counted between two and nine times. The chain joins TRBV4-2 to TRBJ1-5; 8 bases are a match to TRBD1. Trimming cost V 0 bases and J 0 bases; bases outside gene matches: 1. Germline loops: CDR1 LGHNA, CDR2 YNFKEQ. This CDR3 spans 16 amino acids. CDR3 region: CASSQEQGDSNQPQHF. The CDR3 region has the DNA TGTGCCAGCAGCCAAGAACAGGGGGATAGCAATCAGCCCCAGCATTTT.

The V call is TRBV29-1, the J call TRBJ2-7, with D possibly being TRBD2 (5 bases). Trimming cost V 6 bases and J 0 bases, with 9 bases left between them. This CDR3 region has 12 residues. From germline, CDR1 is SQVTM and CDR2 ANQGSEA. CDR3 sequence: CSVTTNSYEQYF. CDR3 nucleotide sequence: TGCAGCGTGACGACTAACTCCTACGAGCAGTACTTC.

The chain combines TRBV7-3 with TRBJ1-2; 8 nucleotides agree with TRBD1. After removal of 5 bases from V and 5 bases from J, the junction contained 10 bases not matched to a gene. This CDR3 is 15 amino acids long. Germline V gene data show CDR1 as SGHTA and CDR2 as FQGTGA. As DNA, the CDR3 is TGTGCCAGCAGCGCGTCAGGGGGCGCAGAATATGGCTACACCTTC. Protein: CASSASGGAEYGYTF.

The V gene is TRBV27, the J gene TRBJ1-4, with D possibly matching TRBD1 (5 bases). Germline loops: CDR1 MNHEY, CDR2 SMNVEV (reference sequence). This CDR3 region has 13 residues. V gave up 3 bases and J gave up 8 bases, with 10 bases separating them. The CDR3 nucleotides read TGTGCCAGCAGTTTGGAGGGGAGGGAAAAACTGTTTTTT. This gives the protein CASSLEGREKLFF.

This clone was recorded only once. This chain uses TRBV6-6 with TRBJ1-2, with D hard to call. This CDR3 spans 13 amino acids. V shed 6 bases and J shed 8 bases, with 16 bases lying between them. CDR1 is MNHNY and CDR2 is SVGAGI in the germline V gene (reference sequence). The DNA of the CDR3 is TGTGCCAGCAGCCCCCGGCAGGTCGGCGGCTACACCTTC. This translates into CASSPRQVGGYTF.

The CDR3 DNA is TGTGCCAGTAGTCCATTCGGACTAGCGGGGAGCCAAGAGACCCAGTACTTC. Protein sequence: CASSPFGLAGSQETQYF. The chain joins TRBV19 to TRBJ2-5; 12 positions match TRBD2. The CDR3 extends over 17 amino acids. CDR1 is LNHDA, CDR2 SQIVND, per germline (reference sequence). After removal of 5 bases from V and 1 base from J, the junction contained 8 bases not matched to a gene.

The chain recombines TRBV28 with TRBJ1-2; unclear D gene. This CDR3 comprises 16 residues. Germline V gene lookup returns CDR1 MDHEN and CDR2 SYDVKM. Trimming shortened V by 2 bases and J by 0 bases, and 13 bases separated the two germline ends. CDR3 bases: TGTGCCAGCAGTTTAGGCAGCGTGGGTTCTAACTATGGCTACACCTTC. Its protein product is CASSLGSVGSNYGYTF.

The V gene is TRBV5-8, the J gene TRBJ2-2; 7 bases match TRBD2. After removal of 2 bases from V and 7 bases from J, the junction contained 11 bases not matched to a gene. Looked up from germline, CDR1 is SGHTS and CDR2 is YDEGEE. There are 16 residues in the CDR3. The CDR3 loop is CASSLGVTSVFGELFF. CDR3 in DNA: TGTGCCAGCAGCTTAGGCGTAACTAGCGTTTTCGGGGAGCTGTTTTTT.